These 3 T cell receptor beta chains came from one sample sequenced in a study of patients and donors after allogeneic stem cell transplantation. Each CDR3 protein gets one entry after TCRdb re-called the RT-PCR reads with MiXCR. Of 70,000 or so distinct CDR3 sequences in the sample, around a quarter were seen once. The sample comprised blood, either unsorted or a sorted T cell fraction (not recorded which). The receptor set was obtained from a human donor who was either an allogeneic HSCT recipient or a stem cell or donor lymphocyte infusion donor (not recorded which). It is not recorded whose cells these are; they may come from a transplant donor.

The sample holds a few counts of this clonotype. The rearrangement links TRBV9 to TRBJ1-3; D is unresolved. The V and J ends lost 2 bases and 4 bases respectively, with 10 bases between them. The CDR3 is 14 amino acids. In germline, CDR1 is SGDLS, CDR2 YYNGEE. In DNA, the CDR3 is TGTGCCAGCAGCGTCATCTTGTCCGGAAACACCATATATTTT. It encodes CASSVILSGNTIYF. Full variable domain (outside the CDR3, taken from reference TRBV9 and TRBJ1-3): DSGVTQTPKHLITATGQRVTLRCSPRSGDLSVYWYQQSLDQGLQFLIQYYNGEERAKGNILERFSAQQFPDLHSELNLSSLELGDSALYFCASSVILSGNTIYFGEGSWLTVV.

In this sample, this clonotype turned up a few times. The chain couples TRBV4-1 to TRBJ2-7; perhaps TRBD2 as D (6 bases). Looked up from germline, CDR1 is MGHRA and CDR2 is YSYEKL. The CDR3 is 16 amino acids. The V end was cut by 0 bases, the J end by 5 bases, with 17 bases between. The CDR3 DNA reads as TGCGCCAGCAGCCAAGATCCACGGAGGGAGTTCAACGAGCAGTACTTC. This gives the protein CASSQDPRREFNEQYF.

This clonotype was seen a handful of times. The V call is TRBV12-3 or TRBV12-4, the J call TRBJ2-3; D is unresolved. Trimming shortened V by 6 bases and J by 4 bases, and 11 bases separated the two germline ends. There are 13 residues in the CDR3. The CDR3 DNA is TGTGCCAGCAGCAGTCTGGTCCCAGATACGCAGTATTTT. Amino acid sequence: CASSSLVPDTQYF.